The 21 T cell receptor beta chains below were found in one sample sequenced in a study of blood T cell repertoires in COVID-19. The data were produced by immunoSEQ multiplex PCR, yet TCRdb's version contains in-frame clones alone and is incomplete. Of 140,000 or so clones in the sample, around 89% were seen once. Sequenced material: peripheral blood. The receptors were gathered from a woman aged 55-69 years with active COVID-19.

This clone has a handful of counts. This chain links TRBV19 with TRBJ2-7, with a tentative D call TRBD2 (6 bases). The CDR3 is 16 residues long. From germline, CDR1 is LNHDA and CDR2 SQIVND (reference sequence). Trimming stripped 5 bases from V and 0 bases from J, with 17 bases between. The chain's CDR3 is CASSQFGRGSSYEQYF. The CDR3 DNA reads TGTGCCAGTAGTCAGTTTGGACGGGGGAGCTCCTACGAGCAGTACTTC. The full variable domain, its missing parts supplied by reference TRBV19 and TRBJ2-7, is DGGITQSPKYLFRKEGQNVTLSCEQNLNHDAMYWYRQDPGQGLRLIYYSQIVNDFQKGDIAEGYSVSREKKESFPLTVTSAQKNPTAFYLCASSQFGRGSSYEQYFGPGTRLTVT.

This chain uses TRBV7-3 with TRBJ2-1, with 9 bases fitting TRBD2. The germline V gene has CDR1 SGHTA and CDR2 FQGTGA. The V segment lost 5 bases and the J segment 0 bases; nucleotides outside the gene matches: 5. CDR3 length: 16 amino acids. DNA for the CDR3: TGTGCCAGCAGCCTTAGCGGGAGCAGCTCCTACAATGAGCAGTTCTTC. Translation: CASSLSGSSSYNEQFF.

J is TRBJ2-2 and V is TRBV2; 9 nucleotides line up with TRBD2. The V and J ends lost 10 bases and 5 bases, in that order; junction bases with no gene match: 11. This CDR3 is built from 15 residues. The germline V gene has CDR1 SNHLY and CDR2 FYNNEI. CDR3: CATQESGRSTGELFF. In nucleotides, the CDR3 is TGTGCCACCCAGGAGAGCGGGAGGTCGACCGGGGAGCTGTTTTTT. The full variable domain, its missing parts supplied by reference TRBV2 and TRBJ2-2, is EPEVTQTPSHQVTQMGQEVILRCVPISNHLYFYWYRQILGQKVEFLVSFYNNEISEKSEIFDDQFSVERPDGSNFTLKIRSTKLEDSAMYFCATQESGRSTGELFFGEGSRLTVL.

CDR3 protein: CASSPGLAETYEQYF. The CDR3 coding sequence is TGTGCCAGCAGTCCTGGACTAGCGGAAACCTACGAGCAGTACTTC. The V gene is TRBV7-9, the J gene TRBJ2-7, with 10 bases matching TRBD2. CDR1 SEHNR and CDR2 FQNEAQ come from the germline V gene (reference sequence). The ends lost 6 bases at V and 2 bases at J; junction bases unmatched: 7. The CDR3 extends over 15 amino acids.

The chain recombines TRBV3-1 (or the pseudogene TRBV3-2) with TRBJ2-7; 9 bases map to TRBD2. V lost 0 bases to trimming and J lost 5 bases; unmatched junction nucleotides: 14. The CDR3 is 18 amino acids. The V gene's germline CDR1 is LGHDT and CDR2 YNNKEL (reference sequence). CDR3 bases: TGTGCCAGCAGCCAAGAGGCCGGGACTAGCAGGGAGAGGGACGAGCAGTACTTC. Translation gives CASSQEAGTSRERDEQYF.

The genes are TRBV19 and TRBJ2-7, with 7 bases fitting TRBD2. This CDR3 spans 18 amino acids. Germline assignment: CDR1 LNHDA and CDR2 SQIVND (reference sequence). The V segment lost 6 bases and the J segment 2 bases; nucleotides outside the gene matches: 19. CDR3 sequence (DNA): TGTGCCAGTAGCCCCAAACTGACAGCGGGACCGCCGACCTACGAGCAGTACTTC. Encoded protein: CASSPKLTAGPPTYEQYF.

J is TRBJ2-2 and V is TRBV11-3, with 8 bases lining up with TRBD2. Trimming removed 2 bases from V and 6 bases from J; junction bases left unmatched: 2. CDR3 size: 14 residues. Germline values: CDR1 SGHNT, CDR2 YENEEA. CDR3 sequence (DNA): TGTGCCAGCAGCTTAACGCGGGAGGCCGGGGAGCTGTTTTTT. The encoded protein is CASSLTREAGELFF. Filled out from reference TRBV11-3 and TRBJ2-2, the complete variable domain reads EAGVVQSPRYKIIEKKQPVAFWCNPISGHNTLYWYLQNLGQGPELLIRYENEEAVDDSQLPKDRFSAERLKGVDSTLKIQPAELGDSAVYLCASSLTREAGELFFGEGSRLTVL.

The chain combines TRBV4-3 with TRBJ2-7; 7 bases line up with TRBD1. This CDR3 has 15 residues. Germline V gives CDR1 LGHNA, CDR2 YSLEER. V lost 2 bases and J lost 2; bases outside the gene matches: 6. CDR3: CASSQTPGQTYEQYF. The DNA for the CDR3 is TGCGCCAGCAGCCAAACACCGGGACAGACCTACGAGCAGTACTTC.

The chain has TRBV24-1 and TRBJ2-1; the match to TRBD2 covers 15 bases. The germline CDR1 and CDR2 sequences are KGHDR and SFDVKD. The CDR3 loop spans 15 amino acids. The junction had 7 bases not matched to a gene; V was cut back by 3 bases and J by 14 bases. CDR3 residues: CATSDPRTSGGVEFF. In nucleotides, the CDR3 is TGTGCCACCAGTGATCCCCGGACTAGCGGGGGGGTAGAGTTCTTC.

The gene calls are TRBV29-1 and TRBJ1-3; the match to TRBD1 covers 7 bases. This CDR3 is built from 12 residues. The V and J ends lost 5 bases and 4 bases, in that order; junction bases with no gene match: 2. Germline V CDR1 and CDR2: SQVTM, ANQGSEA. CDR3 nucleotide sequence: TGCAGCGTTCGGGGACAGGGAAACACCATATATTTT. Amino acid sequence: CSVRGQGNTIYF.

The CDR3 DNA reads as TGTGCCAGCAGTTACGTTGCGGCCTACGGCACAGATACGCAGTATTTT. This codes for CASSYVAAYGTDTQYF. The V call is TRBV6-2 or TRBV6-3, the J call TRBJ2-3; no definite D call. Germline assignment: CDR1 MNHEY and CDR2 SVGEGT. The CDR3 is 16 amino acids. The V end was cut by 2 bases, the J end by 1 base, with 13 bases between.

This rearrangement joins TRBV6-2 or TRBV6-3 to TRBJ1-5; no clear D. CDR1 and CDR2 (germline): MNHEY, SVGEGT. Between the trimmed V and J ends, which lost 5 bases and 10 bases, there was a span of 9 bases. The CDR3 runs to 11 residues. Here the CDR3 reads CASSPPGPQHF. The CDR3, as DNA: TGTGCCAGCAGTCCCCCAGGTCCCCAGCATTTT.

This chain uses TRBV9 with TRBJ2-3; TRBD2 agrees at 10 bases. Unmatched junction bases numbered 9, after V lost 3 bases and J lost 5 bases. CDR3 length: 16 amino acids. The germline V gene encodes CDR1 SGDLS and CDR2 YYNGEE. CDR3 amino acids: CASSAIPGLAIDTQYF. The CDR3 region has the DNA TGTGCCAGCAGCGCCATCCCGGGACTAGCGATAGATACGCAGTATTTT.

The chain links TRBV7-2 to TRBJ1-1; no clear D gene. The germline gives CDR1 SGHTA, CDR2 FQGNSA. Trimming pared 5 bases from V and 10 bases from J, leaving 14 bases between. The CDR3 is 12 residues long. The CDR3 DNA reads TGTGCCAGCAGCGAGTCTTTTTTGTCAGCTTTCTTT. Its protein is CASSESFLSAFF. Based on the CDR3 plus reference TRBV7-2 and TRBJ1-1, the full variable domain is GAGVSQSPSNKVTEKGKDVELRCDPISGHTALYWYRQSLGQGLEFLIYFQGNSAPDKSGLPSDRFSAERTGGSVSTLTIQRTQQEDSAVYLCASSESFLSAFFGQGTRLTVV.

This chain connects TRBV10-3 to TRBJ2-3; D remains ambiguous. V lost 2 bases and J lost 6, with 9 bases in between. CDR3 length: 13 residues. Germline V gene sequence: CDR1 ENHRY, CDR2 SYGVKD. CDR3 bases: TGTGCCATCAGTGAGGTTAGTGCGGATACGCAGTATTTT. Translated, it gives CAISEVSADTQYF.

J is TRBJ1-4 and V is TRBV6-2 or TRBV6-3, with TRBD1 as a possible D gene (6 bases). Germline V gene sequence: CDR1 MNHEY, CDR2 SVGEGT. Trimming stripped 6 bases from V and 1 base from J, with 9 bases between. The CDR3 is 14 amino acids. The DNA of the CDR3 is TGTGCCAGCAGCACAGGGCGAACTAATGAAAAACTGTTTTTT. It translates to CASSTGRTNEKLFF.

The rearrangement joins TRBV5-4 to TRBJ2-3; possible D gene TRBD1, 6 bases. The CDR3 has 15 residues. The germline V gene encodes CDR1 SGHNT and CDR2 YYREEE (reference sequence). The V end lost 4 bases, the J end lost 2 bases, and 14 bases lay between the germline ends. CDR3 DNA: TGTGCCAGCAGCCCCTTAGCAGGGGTCACAGATACGCAGTATTTT. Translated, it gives CASSPLAGVTDTQYF.

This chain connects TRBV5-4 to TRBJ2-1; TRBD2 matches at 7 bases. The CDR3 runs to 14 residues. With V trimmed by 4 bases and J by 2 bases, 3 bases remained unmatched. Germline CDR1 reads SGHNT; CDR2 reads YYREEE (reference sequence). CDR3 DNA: TGTGCCAGCAGCCCGGGAGGAGCCTACAATGAGCAGTTCTTC. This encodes CASSPGGAYNEQFF.

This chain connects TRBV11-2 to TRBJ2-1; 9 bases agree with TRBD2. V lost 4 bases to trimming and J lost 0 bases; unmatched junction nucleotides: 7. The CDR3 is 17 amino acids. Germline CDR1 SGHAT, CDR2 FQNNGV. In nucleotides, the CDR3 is TGTGCCAGCAGCTCTCGGACTAGCGCAAGCTCCTACAATGAGCAGTTCTTC. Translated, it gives CASSSRTSASSYNEQFF. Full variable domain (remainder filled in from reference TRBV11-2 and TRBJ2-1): EAGVAQSPRYKIIEKRQSVAFWCNPISGHATLYWYQQILGQGPKLLIQFQNNGVVDDSQLPKDRFSAERLKGVDSTLKIQPAKLEDSAVYLCASSSRTSASSYNEQFFGPGTRLTVL.

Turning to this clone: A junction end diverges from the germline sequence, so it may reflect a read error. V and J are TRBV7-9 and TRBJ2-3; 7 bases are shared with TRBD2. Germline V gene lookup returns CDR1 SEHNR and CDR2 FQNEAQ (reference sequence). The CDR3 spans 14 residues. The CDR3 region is CASSLAEVADTQYF. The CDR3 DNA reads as TGTGCCAGCAGCCTAGCGGAGGTTGCAGATACGCAGTATTTT.

The CDR3 reads CASSVAPGRGSYGYTF. The DNA of the CDR3 is TGTGCCAGCAGCGTAGCCCCCGGGAGAGGAAGCTATGGCTACACCTTC. This sequence joins TRBV9 and TRBJ1-2; D call uncertain. There are 16 residues in the CDR3. Looked up from germline, CDR1 is SGDLS and CDR2 is YYNGEE. Trimming shortened V by 0 bases and J by 4 bases, and 16 bases separated the two germline ends.